Below are 22 T cell receptor beta chains sequenced from a single sample in a study of blood T cell repertoires in COVID-19. TCRdb's copy holds only in-frame clones and misses some; the assay was immunoSEQ multiplex PCR. The sample holds some 150,000 clones, around 81% seen once. The sample taken for sequencing was peripheral blood. Every receptor here comes from a human donor with acute or convalescent COVID-19. The donor label of this sample is uncertain.

This clone was detected only once. The chain uses TRBV3-1 (or the pseudogene TRBV3-2) and TRBJ2-5, with 9 positions matching TRBD2. This CDR3 is built from 17 residues. The J segment lost 1 base and the V segment lost 4 bases, leaving 10 bases of the junction unmatched. Germline loops: CDR1 LGHDT, CDR2 YNNKEL (reference sequence). The CDR3 nucleotides are TGTGCCAGCAGCCCCAGAGCAGCGGGGGGAATCCAAGAGACCCAGTACTTC. Its translation: CASSPRAAGGIQETQYF.

The rearrangement uses TRBV4-2 and TRBJ2-2, with 13 bases matching TRBD2. The CDR3 length is 19 residues. Germline-derived CDR1 and CDR2 are LGHNA and YNFKEQ. Unmatched junction bases numbered 12, after V lost 4 bases and J lost 4 bases. Written as DNA, the CDR3 is TGTGCCAGCAGCCGCACCCTACTAGCGGGAGGGCCGGGCACCGGGGAGCTGTTTTTT. This codes for CASSRTLLAGGPGTGELFF.

V and J are TRBV3-1 (or the pseudogene TRBV3-2) and TRBJ1-2; the D gene is possibly TRBD1 (5 bases). V lost 4 bases to trimming and J lost 8 bases, with 17 bases between them. This CDR3 contains 14 residues. CDR1 and CDR2 from the germline V gene are LGHDT and YNNKEL (reference sequence). CDR3 sequence (DNA): TGTGCCAGCAGCCGAACTCAGGGCCATAGGGGCTACACCTTC. Amino acid sequence: CASSRTQGHRGYTF.

A single count supports this clone. The chain joins TRBV5-1 to TRBJ2-1, with TRBD1 matching over 7 bases. CDR3 length: 19 residues. Germline V gene lookup returns CDR1 SGHRS and CDR2 YFSETQ. Trimming removed 4 bases from V and 4 bases from J; junction bases left unmatched: 20. The CDR3 region has the DNA TGCGCCAGCAGCCGACAGGGTGCCGCCTCCAAAACCTCATACAATGAGCAGTTCTTC. Encoded protein: CASSRQGAASKTSYNEQFF.

The chain joins TRBV9 to TRBJ2-7; 8 bases are a match to TRBD1. J lost 6 bases, V lost 4 bases, and 6 bases had no gene match. Germline CDR1 is SGDLS and CDR2 is YYNGEE. The CDR3 totals 13 residues. The DNA of the CDR3 is TGTGCCAGCAGCCCGATCGACAGGGGCGAGCAGTACTTC. This encodes CASSPIDRGEQYF.

This clone was seen just once. The V gene is TRBV11-3, the J gene TRBJ2-1, with D tentatively TRBD1 (5 bases). The V gene lost 1 base and the J gene lost 0 bases, with 19 bases spanning the gap. Germline lookup yields CDR1 SGHNT and CDR2 YENEEA. This CDR3 has 19 residues. The DNA of the CDR3 is TGTGCCAGCAGCTTAGGAACCGAGGCAGGGTCAAGCTCCTACAATGAGCAGTTCTTC. Protein sequence: CASSLGTEAGSSSYNEQFF.

V is TRBV6-6 and J is TRBJ2-7; tentatively, D is TRBD1 (6 bases). There are 14 residues in the CDR3. Trimming pared 0 bases from V and 0 bases from J, leaving 6 bases between. In germline, CDR1 is MNHNY, CDR2 SVGAGI (reference sequence). The CDR3 sequence: CASSYSGGSYEQYF. CDR3 in DNA: TGTGCCAGCAGTTACTCAGGGGGCTCCTACGAGCAGTACTTC.

V and J are TRBV4-1 and TRBJ1-4; no definite D call. The V gene lost 0 bases and the J gene lost 4 bases, with 9 bases spanning the gap. This CDR3 is 15 amino acids long. The germline V gene encodes CDR1 MGHRA and CDR2 YSYEKL. The CDR3 region is CASSQERRVNEKLFF. The CDR3 DNA follows: TGCGCCAGCAGCCAAGAACGGAGGGTTAATGAAAAACTGTTTTTT.

This clone was observed a handful of times. CDR3 sequence (DNA): TGTGCCAGCAGACCCGGACAGGGGAGCTACGAGCAGTACTTC. Amino acids: CASRPGQGSYEQYF. The chain joins TRBV13 to TRBJ2-7; TRBD1 agrees at 9 bases. The CDR3 length is 14 residues. Germline lookup yields CDR1 PRHDT and CDR2 FYEKMQ (reference sequence). Trimming at V came to 6 bases and at J to 3 bases, leaving 6 bases not matched to a gene.

The chain has TRBV5-4 and TRBJ2-5, with 9 nucleotides matching TRBD2. With V trimmed by 0 bases and J by 2 bases, 5 bases remained unmatched. CDR3 length equals 16 residues. Germline V gene lookup returns CDR1 SGHNT and CDR2 YYREEE (reference sequence). The CDR3 sequence is CASSLAGLAGQETQYF. The CDR3 nucleotides are TGTGCCAGCAGCTTGGCCGGGCTAGCGGGGCAAGAGACCCAGTACTTC.

CDR3: CASSQKTSIIETQYF. The CDR3, as DNA: TGTGCCAGCAGCCAGAAGACTAGCATCATAGAGACCCAGTACTTC. The chain has TRBV3-1 (or the pseudogene TRBV3-2) and TRBJ2-5, with 7 bases identical to TRBD2. This CDR3 is 15 amino acids long. With 3 bases clipped from V and 4 bases from J, the junction kept 8 bases outside the gene matches. From germline, CDR1 is LGHDT and CDR2 YNNKEL (reference sequence).

This clone was recorded only once. The chain links TRBV28 to TRBJ1-2, with 10 bases aligning to TRBD1. The V segment lost 1 base and the J segment 2 bases; nucleotides outside the gene matches: 4. From germline, CDR1 is MDHEN and CDR2 SYDVKM. The CDR3 covers 16 residues. The CDR3 is CASSLYWTGGNYGYTF. The CDR3 DNA follows: TGTGCCAGCAGTTTATACTGGACAGGGGGGAACTATGGCTACACCTTC.

The chain combines TRBV19 with TRBJ2-1; the match to TRBD1 covers 7 bases. Per germline, CDR1 LNHDA and CDR2 SQIVND (reference sequence). The length of the CDR3 is 14 residues. Unmatched junction bases numbered 8, after V lost 5 bases and J lost 7 bases. The chain's CDR3 is CASSPRQGRNEQFF. DNA for the CDR3: TGTGCCAGTAGTCCTAGACAGGGTAGGAATGAGCAGTTCTTC.

As for this clone: The junction departs from germline at one end; a sequencing error may be responsible. V is TRBV10-2 and J is TRBJ2-2, with D perhaps matching TRBD1 (6 bases). From germline, CDR1 is WSHSY and CDR2 SAAADI. The CDR3 spans 11 residues. The CDR3 protein is CASSAQGGAVF. The DNA for the CDR3 is TGCGCCAGCAGTGCCCAAGGGGGAGCTGTTTTT.

V gene TRBV6-5 combines with J gene TRBJ1-1, with 8 bases fitting TRBD1. V gave up 6 bases and J gave up 3 bases; unmatched junction bases: 6. The germline V gene has CDR1 MNHEY and CDR2 SVGAGI. The CDR3 has 14 amino acids. The CDR3 protein is CASRLTGEHTEAFF. The CDR3 DNA sequence: TGTGCCAGCAGATTGACAGGGGAGCACACTGAAGCTTTCTTT.

This CDR3 is CASSLVGAGGHEKLFF. CDR3 coding DNA: TGTGCCAGCAGCTTGGTAGGGGCAGGGGGTCACGAAAAACTGTTTTTT. The rearrangement joins TRBV5-6 to TRBJ1-4, with 7 bases fitting TRBD1. This CDR3 has 16 amino acids. V lost 0 bases, J lost 8 bases, and 10 bases stayed unmatched. Germline CDR1 SGHDT, CDR2 YYEEEE.

The chain uses TRBV5-1 and TRBJ2-2; 9 nucleotides align to TRBD1. Germline V CDR1 and CDR2: SGHRS, YFSETQ. This CDR3 is built from 16 residues. V was clipped by 4 bases and J by 6 bases; unmatched bases: 10. This CDR3 is CASSGTGTGTAGELFF. In DNA form, the CDR3 reads TGCGCCAGCAGCGGAACCGGGACAGGGACCGCCGGGGAGCTGTTTTTT.

This clone has just a few counts. This rearrangement joins TRBV7-9 to TRBJ2-3; tentatively, D is TRBD1 (6 bases). Per the germline V gene, CDR1 is SEHNR and CDR2 is FQNEAQ (reference sequence). V lost 5 bases and J lost 5, with 20 bases in between. The CDR3 runs 16 residues. Here the CDR3 reads CASSPTGPWNVDTQYF. Written as DNA, the CDR3 is TGTGCCAGCAGCCCTACAGGGCCCTGGAACGTAGATACGCAGTATTTT.

V usage is TRBV5-1 and J usage is TRBJ2-1, with 7 bases fitting TRBD2. Unmatched junction bases numbered 14, after V lost 9 bases and J lost 2 bases. The CDR3 has 16 amino acids. Germline V gene lookup returns CDR1 SGHRS and CDR2 YFSETQ. The CDR3 nucleotides read TGCGCCACCTTCCCCGACCCTCGGGGGGCCTACAATGAGCAGTTCTTC. It encodes CATFPDPRGAYNEQFF.

This chain links TRBV3-1 (or the pseudogene TRBV3-2) with TRBJ2-1, with D possibly being TRBD1 (5 bases). Looked up from germline, CDR1 is LGHDT and CDR2 is YNNKEL (reference sequence). The CDR3 is 15 residues long. V lost 0 bases, J lost 2 bases, and 8 bases lay in between. The CDR3 region has the DNA TGTGCCAGCAGCCAAGATTCAGGGACCTACAATGAGCAGTTCTTC. Translated, it gives CASSQDSGTYNEQFF.

This chain links TRBV29-1 with TRBJ1-1; the D gene is possibly TRBD1 (5 bases). V was shortened by 4 bases and J by 3 bases, with 12 bases between the two germline ends. CDR1 is SQVTM, CDR2 ANQGSEA, per germline. The CDR3 spans 13 residues. Here the CDR3 DNA reads TGCAGCGTTGCTCAGGGCGTGGACACTGAAGCTTTCTTT. Translation: CSVAQGVDTEAFF.

The J gene is TRBJ1-1, the V gene TRBV6-5; D might be TRBD1 (6 bases). Germline V lookup: CDR1 MNHEY, CDR2 SVGAGI. The CDR3 has 16 residues. V was cut by 0 bases and J by 1 base, with 12 bases left in between. The CDR3 sequence is CASSYSIGTQNTEAFF. The CDR3 DNA follows: TGTGCCAGCAGTTACTCGATCGGGACACAGAACACTGAAGCTTTCTTT.